This T cell receptor beta chain stems from a study of PD-1 blockade in mismatch repair-deficient tumors. In regard to this clone: Its antigen is undetermined.

TCRdb's table, derived via immunoSEQ multiplex PCR, lists solely in-frame clones and lacks some. Among roughly 38,000 clones listed, 65% to 85% were seen once. This CDR3 spans 14 amino acids. After removal of 4 bases from V and 4 bases from J, the junction contained 3 bases not matched to a gene. The V gene's germline CDR1 is SGHRS and CDR2 YFSETQ. General study results and limits: Rapid post-treatment expansion, then contraction, generally preceding radiologic response, marked tumor-resident clones.

All patients were mismatch repair deficient, assessed by either PCR or immunohistochemistry. The chain is built from TRBV5-1 and TRBJ1-3, with 9 nucleotides matching TRBD1. This clonotype was obtained from an adult with mismatch repair-deficient cancer. The sequencing used PBMCs, collected roughly 40 weeks after starting pembrolizumab. In DNA, the CDR3 is TGCGCCAGCAGCACAGGGGGCGAGGGAAACACCATATATTTT. Residues: CASSTGGEGNTIYF.